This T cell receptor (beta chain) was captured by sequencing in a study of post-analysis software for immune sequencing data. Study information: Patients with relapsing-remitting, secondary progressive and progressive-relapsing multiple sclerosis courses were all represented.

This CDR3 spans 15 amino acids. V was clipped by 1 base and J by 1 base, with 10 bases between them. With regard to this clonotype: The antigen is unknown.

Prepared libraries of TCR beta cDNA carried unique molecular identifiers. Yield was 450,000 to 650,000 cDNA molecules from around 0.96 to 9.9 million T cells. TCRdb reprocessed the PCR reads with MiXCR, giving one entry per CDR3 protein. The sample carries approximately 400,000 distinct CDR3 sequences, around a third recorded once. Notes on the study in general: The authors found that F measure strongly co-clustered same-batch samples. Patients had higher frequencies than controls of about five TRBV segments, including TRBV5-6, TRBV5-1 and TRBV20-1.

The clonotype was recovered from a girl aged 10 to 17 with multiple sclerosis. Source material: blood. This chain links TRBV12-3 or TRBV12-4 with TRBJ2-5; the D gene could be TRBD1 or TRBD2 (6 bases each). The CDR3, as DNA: TGTGCCAGCAGTTTAGGGGGGGCGGGCCAAGAGACCCAGTACTTC. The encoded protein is CASSLGGAGQETQYF.